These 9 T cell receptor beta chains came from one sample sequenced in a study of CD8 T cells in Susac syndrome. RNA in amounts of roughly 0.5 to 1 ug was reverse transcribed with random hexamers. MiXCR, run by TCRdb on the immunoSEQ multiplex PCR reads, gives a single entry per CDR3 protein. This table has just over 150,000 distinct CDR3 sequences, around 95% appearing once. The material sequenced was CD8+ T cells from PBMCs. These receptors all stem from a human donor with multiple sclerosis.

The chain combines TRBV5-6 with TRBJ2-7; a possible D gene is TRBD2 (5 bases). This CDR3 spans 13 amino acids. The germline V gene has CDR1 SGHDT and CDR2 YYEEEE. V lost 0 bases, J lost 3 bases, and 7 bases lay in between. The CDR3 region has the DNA TGTGCCAGCAGCTTGGTACGGGGCTACGAGCAGTACTTC. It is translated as CASSLVRGYEQYF.

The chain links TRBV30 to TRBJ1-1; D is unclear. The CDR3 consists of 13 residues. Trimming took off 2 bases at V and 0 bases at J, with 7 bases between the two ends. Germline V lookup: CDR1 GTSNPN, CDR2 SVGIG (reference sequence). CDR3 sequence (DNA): TGTGCCTGGAGTACACAAGTGAACACTGAAGCTTTCTTT. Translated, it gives CAWSTQVNTEAFF.

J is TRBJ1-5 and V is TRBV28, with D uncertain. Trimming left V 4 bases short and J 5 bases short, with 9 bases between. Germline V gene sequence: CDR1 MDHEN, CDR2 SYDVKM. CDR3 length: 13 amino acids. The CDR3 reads CASSSNMDQPQHF. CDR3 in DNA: TGTGCCAGCAGTTCGAACATGGATCAGCCCCAGCATTTT.

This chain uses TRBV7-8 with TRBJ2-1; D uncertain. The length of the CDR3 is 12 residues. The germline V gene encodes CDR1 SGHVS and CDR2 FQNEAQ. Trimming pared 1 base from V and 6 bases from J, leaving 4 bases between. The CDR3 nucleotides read TGTGCCAGCAGCTTAGGGACCAATGAGCAGTTCTTC. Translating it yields CASSLGTNEQFF.

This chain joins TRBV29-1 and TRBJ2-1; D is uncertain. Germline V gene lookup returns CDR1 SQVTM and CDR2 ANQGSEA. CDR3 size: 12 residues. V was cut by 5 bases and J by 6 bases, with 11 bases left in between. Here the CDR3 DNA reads TGCAGCGTTCGGCCCCTGGGCAATGAGCAGTTCTTC. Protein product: CSVRPLGNEQFF.

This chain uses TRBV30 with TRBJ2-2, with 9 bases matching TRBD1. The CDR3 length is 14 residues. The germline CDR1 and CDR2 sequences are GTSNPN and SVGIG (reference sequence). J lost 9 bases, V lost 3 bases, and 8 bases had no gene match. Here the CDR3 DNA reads TGTGCCTGGAGCCTGGGACAGGGAAGAAGGGAGCTGTTTTTT. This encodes CAWSLGQGRRELFF.

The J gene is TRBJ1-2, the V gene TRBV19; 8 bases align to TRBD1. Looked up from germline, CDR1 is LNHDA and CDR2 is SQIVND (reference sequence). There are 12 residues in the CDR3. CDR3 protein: CASRHRGDGYTF. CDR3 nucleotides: TGTGCGTCGAGACACAGGGGGGATGGCTACACCTTC.

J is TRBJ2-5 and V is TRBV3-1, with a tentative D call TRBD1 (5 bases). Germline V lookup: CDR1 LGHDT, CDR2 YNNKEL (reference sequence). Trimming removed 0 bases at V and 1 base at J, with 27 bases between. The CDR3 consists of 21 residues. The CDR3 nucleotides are TGTGCCAGCAGCCAAGATACCGGGTATTTCTCGGCAGGGTCCTCCCAAGAGACCCAGTACTTC. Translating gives CASSQDTGYFSAGSSQETQYF.

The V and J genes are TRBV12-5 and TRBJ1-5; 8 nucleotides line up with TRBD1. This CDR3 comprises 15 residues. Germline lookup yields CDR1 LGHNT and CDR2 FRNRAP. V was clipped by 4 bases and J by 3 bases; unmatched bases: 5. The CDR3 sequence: CASGSGGSYNQPQHF. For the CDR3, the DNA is TGTGCTAGTGGTTCAGGGGGCAGTTACAATCAGCCCCAGCATTTT.